The clone carrying this TCR beta chain showed up just a few times. This CDR3 has 14 amino acids. Germline values: CDR1 SGHTA, CDR2 FQGTGA. V lost 5 bases to trimming and J lost 1 base, with 11 bases between them. The data originate from a study of response to subunit inactivated influenza vaccine. MiXCR, applied by TCRdb to the RT-PCR reads, yields one record per CDR3 protein. The sample consists of some 640,000 distinct CDR3 sequences, around 13% of them appearing once. The J gene is TRBJ1-1, the V gene TRBV7-3; tentative D call: TRBD1 (6 bases). Sequences were derived from PBMCs from blood, sampled around two weeks before vaccination. This TCR was recovered from a man aged 45 to 65 who received an inactivated influenza vaccine. CDR3 DNA sequence: TGTGCCAGCAGCCCTATGGGGGCGAACACTGAAGCTTTCTTT. Its protein is CASSPMGANTEAFF. Combining the CDR3 with reference TRBV7-3 and TRBJ1-1 gives the whole variable domain GAGVSQTPSNKVTEKGKYVELRCDPISGHTALYWYRQSLGQGPEFLIYFQGTGAADDSGLPNDRFFAVRPEGSVSTLKIQRTERGDSAVYLCASSPMGANTEAFFGQGTRLTVV.